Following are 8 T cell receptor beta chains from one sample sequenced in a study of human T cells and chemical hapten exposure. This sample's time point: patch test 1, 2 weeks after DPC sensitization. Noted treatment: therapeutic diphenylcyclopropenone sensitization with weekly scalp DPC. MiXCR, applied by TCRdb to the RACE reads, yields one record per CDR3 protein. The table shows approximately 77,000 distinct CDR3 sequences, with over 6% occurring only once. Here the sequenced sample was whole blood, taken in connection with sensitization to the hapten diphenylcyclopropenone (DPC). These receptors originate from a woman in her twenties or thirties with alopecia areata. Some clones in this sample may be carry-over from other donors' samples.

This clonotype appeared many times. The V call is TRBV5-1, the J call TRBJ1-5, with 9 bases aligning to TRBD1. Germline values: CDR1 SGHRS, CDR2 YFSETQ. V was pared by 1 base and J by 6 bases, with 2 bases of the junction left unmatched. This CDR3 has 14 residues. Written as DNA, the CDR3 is TGCGCCAGCAGCTTGACAGGGGGCAGTCAGCCCCAGCATTTT. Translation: CASSLTGGSQPQHF.

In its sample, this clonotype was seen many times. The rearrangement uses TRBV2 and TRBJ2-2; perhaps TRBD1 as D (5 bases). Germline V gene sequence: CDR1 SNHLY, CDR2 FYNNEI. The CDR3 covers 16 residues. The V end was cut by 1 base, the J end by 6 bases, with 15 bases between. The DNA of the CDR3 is TGTGCCAGCAGTGAAGTTGATCGTACAGGTTCCGGGGAGCTGTTTTTT. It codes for CASSEVDRTGSGELFF.

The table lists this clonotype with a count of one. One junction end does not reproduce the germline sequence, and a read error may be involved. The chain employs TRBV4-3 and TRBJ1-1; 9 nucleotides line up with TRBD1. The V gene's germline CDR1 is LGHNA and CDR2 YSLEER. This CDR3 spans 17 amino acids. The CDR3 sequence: CASSQDSYRGRDTEAFF. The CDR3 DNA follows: TGTGCCAGCAGCCAAGACTCGTACAGGGGGCGCGACACTGAAGCTTTCTTT.

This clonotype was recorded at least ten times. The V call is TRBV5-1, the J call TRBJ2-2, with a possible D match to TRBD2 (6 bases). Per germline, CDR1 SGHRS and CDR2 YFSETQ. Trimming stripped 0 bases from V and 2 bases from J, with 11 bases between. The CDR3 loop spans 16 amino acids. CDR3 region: CASSLAGGANTGELFF. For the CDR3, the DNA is TGCGCCAGCAGCTTGGCCGGGGGAGCAAACACCGGGGAGCTGTTTTTT.

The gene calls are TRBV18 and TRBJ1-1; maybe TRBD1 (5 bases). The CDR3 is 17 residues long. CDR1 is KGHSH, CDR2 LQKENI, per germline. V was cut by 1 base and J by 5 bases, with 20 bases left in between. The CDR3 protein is CASSPLGIHRSMTEAFF. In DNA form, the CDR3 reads TGTGCCAGCTCACCACTCGGAATACACAGGTCGATGACTGAAGCTTTCTTT. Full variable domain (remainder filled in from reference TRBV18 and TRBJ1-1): NAGVMQNPRHLVRRRGQEARLRCSPMKGHSHVYWYRQLPEEGLKFMVYLQKENIIDESGMPKERFSAEFPKEGPSILRIQQVVRGDSAAYFCASSPLGIHRSMTEAFFGQGTRLTVV.

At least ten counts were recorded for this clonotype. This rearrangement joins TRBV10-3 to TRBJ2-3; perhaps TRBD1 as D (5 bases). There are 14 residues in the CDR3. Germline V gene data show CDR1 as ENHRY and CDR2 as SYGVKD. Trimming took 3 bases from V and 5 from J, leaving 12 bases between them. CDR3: CAISDVGLRDTQYF. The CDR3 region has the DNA TGTGCCATCAGTGATGTGGGGCTGAGAGATACGCAGTATTTT.

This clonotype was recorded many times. The CDR3 coding sequence is TGTGCCAGCAGTCCTAACCTCAGGAACACTGAAGCTTTCTTT. It yields the protein CASSPNLRNTEAFF. The rearrangement links TRBV12-3 or TRBV12-4 to TRBJ1-1; D call uncertain. V was clipped by 5 bases and J by 1 base, with 11 bases between them. The CDR3 has 14 amino acids.

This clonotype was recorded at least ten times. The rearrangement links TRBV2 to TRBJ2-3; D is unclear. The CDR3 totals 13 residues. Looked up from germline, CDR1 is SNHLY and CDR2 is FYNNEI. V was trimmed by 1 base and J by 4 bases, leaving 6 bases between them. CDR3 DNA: TGTGCCAGCAGTGAAGATCCCTCAGATACGCAGTATTTT. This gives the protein CASSEDPSDTQYF.